This TCR beta chain was identified in a study of shared clonotypes between healthy human individuals. For the study at large: Researchers assigned three CD4 naive, three CD4 memory, two CD8 naive and one CD8 memory plate to each donor. Overall study findings and caveats: Memory subsets had estimated richness that was generally smaller than that of naive subsets.

Comment on this clone: Its antigen is unidentified.

V was clipped by 1 base and J by 6 bases, with 11 bases between them. The CDR3 is made up of 14 amino acids. Germline-derived CDR1 and CDR2 are SGHAT and FQDESV (reference sequence). Assay: immunoSEQ multiplex PCR; the TCRdb copy retains only in-frame clones and omits some. The sample includes about 1 million clones, roughly 70% of them seen just once. This clonotype originated in a man between 18 and 35 years old in good health. Sequencing input: memory CD4+ T cells sorted from blood. Subset: CD45RA-negative fraction. The chain employs TRBV11-1 and TRBJ2-3, with unresolved D. CDR3 sequence (DNA): TGTGCCAGCAGCTTAGGTACGGCCTTCGATACGCAGTATTTT. Its translation: CASSLGTAFDTQYF.